Below, 3 T cell receptor beta chains from the same sample are listed, as sequenced in a study of T cell repertoires in aging, cancer and after chemotherapy. Multiplex touch-down PCR with TRB-A/B primers amplified rearranged V-D-J TRB sequences. TCRdb re-called the multiplex PCR reads with MiXCR, one entry per CDR3 protein. The profile shows around 2,400 distinct CDR3 sequences, about 31% of them singletons. The template was genomic DNA from peripheral blood, not RNA. The material sequenced was blood. These receptors all come from a human donor with a solid tumor.

The genes are TRBV6-2 or TRBV6-3 and TRBJ1-5, with a tentative D call TRBD1 (5 bases). V was cut by 6 bases and J by 4 bases, with 16 bases left in between. The V gene's germline CDR1 is MNHEY and CDR2 SVGEGT. This CDR3 is 15 amino acids long. The CDR3 loop is CASSSNQGPNQPQHF. The CDR3 coding sequence is TGTGCCAGCAGCTCAAATCAGGGCCCTAATCAGCCCCAGCATTTT.

This chain joins TRBV6-1 and TRBJ2-3; no definite D call. Germline CDR1 reads MNHNS; CDR2 reads SASEGT. Trimming cost V 4 bases and J 0 bases, with 8 bases left between them. The CDR3 loop spans 14 amino acids. The CDR3 coding sequence is TGTGCCAGCAGTGGTATAGGTAGCACAGATACGCAGTATTTT. Protein sequence: CASSGIGSTDTQYF.

The J gene is TRBJ2-2, the V gene TRBV12-3 or TRBV12-4; a possible D gene is TRBD1 (6 bases). V was pared by 8 bases and J by 4 bases, with 14 bases between. The CDR3 is 14 residues long. The CDR3 loop is CASRLDRTTGELFF. The DNA of the CDR3 is TGTGCCAGCCGTCTGGACAGAACCACCGGGGAGCTGTTTTTT.